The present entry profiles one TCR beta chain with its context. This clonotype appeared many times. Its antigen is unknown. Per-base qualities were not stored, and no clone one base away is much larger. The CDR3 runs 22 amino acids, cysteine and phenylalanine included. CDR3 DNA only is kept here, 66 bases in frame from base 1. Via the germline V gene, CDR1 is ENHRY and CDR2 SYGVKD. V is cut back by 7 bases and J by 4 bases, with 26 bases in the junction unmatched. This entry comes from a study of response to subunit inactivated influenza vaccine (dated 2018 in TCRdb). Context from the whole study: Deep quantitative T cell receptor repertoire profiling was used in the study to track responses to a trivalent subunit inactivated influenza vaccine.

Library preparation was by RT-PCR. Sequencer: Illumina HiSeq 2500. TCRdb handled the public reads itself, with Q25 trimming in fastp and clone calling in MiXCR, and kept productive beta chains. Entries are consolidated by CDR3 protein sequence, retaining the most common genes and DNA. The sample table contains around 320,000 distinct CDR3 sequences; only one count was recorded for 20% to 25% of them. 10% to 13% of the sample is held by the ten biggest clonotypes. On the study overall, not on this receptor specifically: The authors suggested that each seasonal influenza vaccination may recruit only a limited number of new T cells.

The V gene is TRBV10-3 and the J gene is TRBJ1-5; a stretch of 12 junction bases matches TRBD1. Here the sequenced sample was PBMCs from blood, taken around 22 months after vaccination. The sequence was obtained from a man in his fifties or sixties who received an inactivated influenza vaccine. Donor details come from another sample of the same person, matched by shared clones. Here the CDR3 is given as CAIKTQPSHQKGTGGKNQPQHF. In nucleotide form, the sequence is TGTGCCATCAAAACCCAACCAAGCCATCAAAAGGGGACAGGGGGCAAGAATCAGCCCCAGCATTTT.